These 30 T cell receptor beta chains came from one sample sequenced in a study of cytomegalovirus exposure and HLA in healthy donors. The PCR made use of 60 Vbeta and 13 Jbeta primers. Profiled with immunoSEQ multiplex PCR; TCRdb holds only in-frame clones, not every one. In the table there are 140,000 or so clones, roughly 88% of which are singletons. Specimen: PBMCs. These TCRs come from a woman aged 40 to 50 in good health and CMV-seronegative.

This clone was counted once. V gene TRBV25-1 combines with J gene TRBJ2-5, with 8 bases aligning to TRBD1. The V segment lost 3 bases and the J segment 4 bases; nucleotides outside the gene matches: 4. Germline lookup yields CDR1 MGHDK and CDR2 SYGVNS. CDR3 length equals 14 residues. In nucleotides, the CDR3 is TGTGCCAGCAGTGAGCTGACAGGGGCAGAGACCCAGTACTTC. This gives the protein CASSELTGAETQYF.

The gene calls are TRBV6-5 and TRBJ2-2, with 7 nucleotides matching TRBD2. J lost 4 bases, V lost 5 bases, and 7 bases had no gene match. The CDR3 consists of 15 residues. CDR1 is MNHEY, CDR2 SVGAGI, per germline. The CDR3 protein is CASSPGRWGTGELFF. Written as DNA, the CDR3 is TGTGCCAGCAGTCCCGGGAGGTGGGGCACCGGGGAGCTGTTTTTT.

V gene TRBV6-5 combines with J gene TRBJ1-2, with 9 bases that match TRBD1. The CDR3 is made up of 13 amino acids. The germline CDR1 and CDR2 sequences are MNHEY and SVGAGI. Losses at the gene ends were 4 bases for V and 8 bases for J; bases not matched to a gene: 5. CDR3 region: CASSWDRASGYTF. DNA for the CDR3: TGTGCCAGCAGTTGGGACAGGGCAAGCGGCTACACCTTC.

The CDR3 spells CASNGGGATDTQYF. The CDR3 region has the DNA TGTGCCAGCAACGGCGGGGGGGCGACAGATACGCAGTATTTT. This chain connects TRBV6-1 to TRBJ2-3; 9 nucleotides match TRBD2. The CDR3 sequence is 14 residues long. V lost 7 bases, J lost 3 bases, and 5 bases stayed unmatched. Germline CDR1 is MNHNS and CDR2 is SASEGT.

This chain uses TRBV11-3 with TRBJ2-7; weak D call: TRBD1 (7 bases). CDR1 SGHNT and CDR2 YENEEA come from the germline V gene. V lost 2 bases and J 5 bases, leaving 13 bases between the germline ends. This CDR3 is built from 14 residues. In DNA form, the CDR3 reads TGTGCCAGCAGCTTATCAGGGGGGATCCACGAGCAGTACTTC. Translation gives CASSLSGGIHEQYF.

This clone was recorded a few times. V is TRBV5-1 and J is TRBJ2-3; 10 nucleotides match TRBD2. Germline V CDR1 and CDR2: SGHRS, YFSETQ. The CDR3 sequence is 14 residues long. V was pared by 4 bases and J by 2 bases, with 1 base of the junction left unmatched. The CDR3 region has the DNA TGCGCCAGCAGCACTAGCGGGGACACAGATACGCAGTATTTT. This codes for CASSTSGDTDTQYF.

The chain employs TRBV5-1 and TRBJ1-1, with 8 positions matching TRBD1. CDR3 size: 13 residues. V gave up 7 bases and J gave up 1 base; unmatched junction bases: 3. CDR1 is SGHRS, CDR2 YFSETQ, per germline. CDR3 DNA: TGCGCCAGCTTGGGACAGGAGAACACTGAAGCTTTCTTT. As protein: CASLGQENTEAFF.

This clone was found once. V usage is TRBV10-3 and J usage is TRBJ2-3, with 7 bases fitting TRBD2. The CDR3 totals 16 residues. V gave up 6 bases and J gave up 4 bases; unmatched junction bases: 13. From germline, CDR1 is ENHRY and CDR2 SYGVKD. The DNA of the CDR3 is TGTGCCATCAGAGGGCGTGCGGGAGAGTTAGCAGATACGCAGTATTTT. Its translation is CAIRGRAGELADTQYF.

This chain joins TRBV2 and TRBJ2-7; 10 bases align to TRBD2. CDR3 size: 15 residues. Per the germline V gene, CDR1 is SNHLY and CDR2 is FYNNEI. Germline trimming cut 5 bases from V and 0 bases from J; bases unmatched to any gene: 4. The CDR3 sequence: CASSQGLAASYEQYF. In DNA form, the CDR3 reads TGTGCCAGCAGTCAAGGACTAGCGGCCTCCTACGAGCAGTACTTC.

The CDR3: CASSFTGNYGYTF. The CDR3 DNA reads TGCGCCAGCAGCTTCACAGGGAACTATGGCTACACCTTC. V gene TRBV5-1 combines with J gene TRBJ1-2; TRBD1 might be the D (6 bases). From germline, CDR1 is SGHRS and CDR2 YFSETQ. V was clipped by 2 bases and J by 2 bases, with 7 bases between them. The CDR3 has 13 residues.

V is TRBV11-2 and J is TRBJ1-1; D possibly corresponds to TRBD1 (5 bases). V gave up 6 bases and J gave up 3 bases, with 8 bases separating them. CDR3 length: 12 residues. Per the germline V gene, CDR1 is SGHAT and CDR2 is FQNNGV. The CDR3 region is CASSPRDTEAFF. CDR3 in DNA: TGTGCCAGCAGTCCCAGGGACACTGAAGCTTTCTTT.

The chain links TRBV19 to TRBJ2-5; 8 nucleotides align to TRBD2. This CDR3 region has 14 residues. In germline, CDR1 is LNHDA, CDR2 SQIVND (reference sequence). V lost 11 bases and J lost 5; bases outside the gene matches: 13. For the CDR3, the DNA is TGTGCCGCCGCCCGAGCGGGAGATCTTGAGACCCAGTACTTC. Translating gives CAAARAGDLETQYF.

This clone came up once. The chain links TRBV5-8 to TRBJ1-2; TRBD1 matches 8 bases. The V gene end was trimmed by 4 bases and the J gene end by 1 base; junction bases not matched to a gene: 6. The CDR3 contains 15 residues. Germline CDR1 is SGHTS and CDR2 is YDEGEE. The CDR3 reads CASSPGTGFNYGYTF. DNA for the CDR3: TGTGCCAGCAGCCCCGGGACAGGTTTTAACTATGGCTACACCTTC.

The chain is built from TRBV5-1 and TRBJ2-2, with 10 bases aligning to TRBD2. Germline CDR1 reads SGHRS; CDR2 reads YFSETQ. The CDR3 extends over 16 amino acids. V was clipped by 0 bases and J by 7 bases; unmatched bases: 6. CDR3 in amino acids: CASSLAPSGSFGELFF. The CDR3 nucleotides read TGCGCCAGCAGCTTGGCCCCTAGCGGGAGCTTCGGGGAGCTGTTTTTT.

This chain links TRBV30 with TRBJ1-2; possibly TRBD1 for D (5 bases). With 4 bases removed from V and 2 bases from J, the gap between germline ends came to 17 bases. This CDR3 comprises 15 residues. Germline CDR1 and CDR2: GTSNPN and SVGIG (reference sequence). CDR3 protein: CAWTPSGGGNYGYTF. The CDR3 region has the DNA TGTGCCTGGACTCCTTCGGGGGGTGGCAACTATGGCTACACCTTC.

V gene TRBV18 combines with J gene TRBJ2-5, with TRBD1 matching 10 bases. With the DNA end fitting TRBJ2-7 better, the J assignment may be wrong. The CDR3 is made up of 15 amino acids. Per germline, CDR1 KGHSH and CDR2 LQKENI. The CDR3 nucleotides are TGTGCCAGCTCAGGACCGGGACAGGGGCGGTCCGAGCAGTACTTC. Translated: CASSGPGQGRSEQYF.

This clone was picked up one time. The CDR3 sequence is CASSFSPLAGDNEQFF. The CDR3 DNA is TGTGCCAGCAGCTTCTCCCCACTAGCGGGGGACAATGAGCAGTTCTTC. V usage is TRBV11-3 and J usage is TRBJ2-1; 11 bases line up with TRBD2. The CDR3 is 16 amino acids. After removal of 3 bases from V and 5 bases from J, the junction contained 6 bases not matched to a gene. Per germline, CDR1 SGHNT and CDR2 YENEEA. The variable domain in full, with the rest retrieved from reference TRBV11-3 and TRBJ2-1, is EAGVVQSPRYKIIEKKQPVAFWCNPISGHNTLYWYLQNLGQGPELLIRYENEEAVDDSQLPKDRFSAERLKGVDSTLKIQPAELGDSAVYLCASSFSPLAGDNEQFFGPGTRLTVL.

This clone was seen only a few times. Compared with germline, one end of the junction differs, possibly owing to a read error. The chain couples TRBV6-1 to TRBJ2-6; D is ambiguous. The CDR3 is 16 residues long. Germline V lookup: CDR1 MNHNS, CDR2 SASEGT. The CDR3 loop reads CASREGHFSGANVLTF. CDR3 bases: TGTGCCAGCAGGGAAGGGCATTTCTCTGGGGCCAACGTCCTGACTTTC.

This chain joins TRBV5-1 and TRBJ2-2, with 7 bases aligning to TRBD2. The CDR3 runs 15 residues. The J segment lost 5 bases and the V segment lost 3 bases, leaving 7 bases of the junction unmatched. Germline CDR1 SGHRS, CDR2 YFSETQ. Here the CDR3 reads CASSYAGTTTGELFF. In nucleotides, the CDR3 is TGCGCCAGCAGCTACGCCGGGACTACGACCGGGGAGCTGTTTTTT.

V usage is TRBV4-3 and J usage is TRBJ2-2; 8 bases match TRBD2. Germline values: CDR1 LGHNA, CDR2 YSLEER. The CDR3 extends over 18 amino acids. V shed 0 bases and J 6 bases; nucleotides not matched to a gene: 12. In DNA, the CDR3 is TGCGCCAGCAGCCAAGATCCCCTAGGGACTAGAAACCCCGGGGAGCTGTTTTTT. Amino acids: CASSQDPLGTRNPGELFF.

The CDR3 sequence is CASSRSFYNEQFF. CDR3 DNA: TGTGCCAGCAGTAGGAGTTTCTACAATGAGCAGTTCTTC. The chain combines TRBV2 with TRBJ2-1; D remains ambiguous. There are 13 residues in the CDR3. V shed 5 bases and J shed 3 bases, with 8 bases lying between them. Per the germline V gene, CDR1 is SNHLY and CDR2 is FYNNEI.

V usage is TRBV4-3 and J usage is TRBJ2-7; D possibly corresponds to TRBD2 (7 bases). The V end was cut by 0 bases, the J end by 4 bases, with 19 bases between. The CDR3 spans 17 residues. CDR1 and CDR2 (germline): LGHNA, YSLEER. Here the CDR3 reads CASSQDGYPSGTYEQYF. CDR3 nucleotide sequence: TGCGCCAGCAGCCAAGATGGTTATCCCAGCGGGACATACGAGCAGTACTTC.

This clone was counted once. CDR3: CASSIEGSNQPQHF. The CDR3, as DNA: TGTGCCAGCAGTATCGAGGGATCTAATCAGCCCCAGCATTTT. The chain joins TRBV7-9 to TRBJ1-5, with D unclear. Trimming took off 6 bases at V and 4 bases at J, with 13 bases between the two ends. From germline, CDR1 is SEHNR and CDR2 FQNEAQ (reference sequence). This CDR3 contains 14 residues.

The rearrangement joins TRBV5-6 to TRBJ2-7; D gene ambiguous. Germline V lookup: CDR1 SGHDT, CDR2 YYEEEE. The CDR3 contains 13 residues. Deletions cut 0 bases from V and 5 bases from J, with 9 bases between. The CDR3: CASSLAEHHEQYF. CDR3 sequence (DNA): TGTGCCAGCAGCTTGGCCGAACATCACGAGCAGTACTTC.

This chain connects TRBV28 to TRBJ1-2, with a possible D match to TRBD1 (5 bases). The CDR3 length is 17 residues. CDR1 is MDHEN, CDR2 SYDVKM, per germline. With 5 bases removed from V and 4 bases from J, the gap between germline ends came to 23 bases. The CDR3 DNA sequence: TGTGCCAGCAGTCCGGTCGTGCGGGACCGGGGTGCCTATGGCTACACCTTC. Protein product: CASSPVVRDRGAYGYTF.

V is TRBV7-2 and J is TRBJ2-7; D is undetermined. V lost 7 bases and J 2 bases, leaving 15 bases between the germline ends. The V gene's germline CDR1 is SGHTA and CDR2 FQGNSA. The CDR3 length is 14 residues. The CDR3 reads CASTLTRGPYEQYF. The CDR3 bases are TGTGCCAGCACCCTTACACGTGGGCCCTACGAGCAGTACTTC.

The table lists this clone with a few counts. The rearrangement joins TRBV27 to TRBJ2-2; 11 nucleotides line up with TRBD2. The CDR3 loop spans 23 amino acids. V was clipped by 3 bases and J by 4 bases; unmatched bases: 25. CDR1 and CDR2 (germline): MNHEY, SMNVEV (reference sequence). The CDR3, as DNA: TGTGCCAGCAGTTTCCTACACACACTTCGGATAGCGGGAGGGCCGAGGGGCACCGGGGAGCTGTTTTTT. It encodes CASSFLHTLRIAGGPRGTGELFF.

The chain is built from TRBV5-1 and TRBJ2-2; a possible D gene is TRBD1 (6 bases). This CDR3 has 14 amino acids. The V end was cut by 3 bases, the J end by 1 base, with 7 bases between. Germline V CDR1 and CDR2: SGHRS, YFSETQ. CDR3 bases: TGCGCCAGCAGCTCGACAGGGAACACCGGGGAGCTGTTTTTT. Translating gives CASSSTGNTGELFF.

In its sample, this clone was seen once. A read error may produce the germline difference seen at one junction end. The chain has TRBV7-2 and TRBJ2-2, with D maybe TRBD1 (7 bases). Looked up from germline, CDR1 is SGHTA and CDR2 is FQGNSA. This CDR3 is built from 15 residues. As DNA, the CDR3 is TGTGCCAGCGGCTTAGGGCAGGGGGGATCCGGGGAGCTGTTTTTT. Its translation is CASGLGQGGSGELFF.

The chain carries TRBV6-5 and TRBJ2-1; D is possibly TRBD1 (6 bases). The V and J ends lost 5 bases and 13 bases respectively, with 18 bases between them. Germline CDR1 MNHEY, CDR2 SVGAGI. The CDR3 contains 13 residues. The CDR3 sequence: CASSLDGRGEQFF. CDR3 DNA sequence: TGTGCCAGCAGTCTAGACGGCAGGGGTGAACAGTTCTTC.